This T cell receptor beta chain was found in a study of blood T cell repertoires in COVID-19. Study-level background: Donors in the United States, Italy and Spain gave samples during acute or convalescent COVID-19.

Authors' analysis steps: For nucleated cells, counts were estimated from reference gene primer amplification. Some clones are missing from TCRdb's copy, which holds only in-frame ones; the method was immunoSEQ multiplex PCR. D and trimming were read from the DNA, whereas the V and J calls and clone size are those reported in that table. The sample shows 250,000 or so clones, around nine tenths of them seen only once. Trimming pared 0 bases from V and 3 bases from J, leaving 5 bases between. The CDR3 is made up of 14 amino acids. Germline assignment: CDR1 LGHNA and CDR2 YNFKEQ. The TCR originated in a woman in her sixties or seventies with acute or convalescent COVID-19. V usage is TRBV4-2 and J usage is TRBJ1-4; maybe TRBD1 (5 bases). Material: peripheral blood. CDR3 amino acids: CASSQDRANEKLFF. DNA for the CDR3: TGTGCCAGCAGCCAAGACAGGGCTAATGAAAAACTGTTTTTT.